Below are 3 T cell receptor beta chains sequenced from a single sample in a study of CD8 T cells in ankylosing spondylitis. MiXCR was run by TCRdb on the 5' RACE reads, yielding one entry per CDR3 protein. The table has under 150,000 distinct CDR3 sequences, roughly 9% seen once. Sample: blood, either unsorted or a sorted T cell fraction (not recorded which). The receptors originated from a male donor with ankylosing spondylitis or in good health (not recorded which).

There are many counts of this clonotype. V usage is TRBV6-2 or TRBV6-3 and J usage is TRBJ2-7, with D possibly TRBD1 on 6 matching bases. The germline V gene encodes CDR1 MNHEY and CDR2 SVGEGT. V dropped 2 bases and J dropped 3 bases, with 17 bases sitting between them. The CDR3 runs to 16 residues. The CDR3: CASSYLQTGDLYEQYF. For the CDR3, the DNA is TGTGCCAGCAGTTACCTACAGACAGGAGACCTCTACGAGCAGTACTTC.

The gene calls are TRBV11-1 and TRBJ2-5, with 8 bases that match TRBD1. V trimming: 5 bases; J trimming: 1 base; junction bases outside the gene matches: 9. This CDR3 has 16 residues. Germline CDR1 SGHAT, CDR2 FQDESV (reference sequence). The CDR3 nucleotides are TGTGCCAGCAGCCGACTTCCTGGACAGGGCCAAGAGACCCAGTACTTC. Translating gives CASSRLPGQGQETQYF.

This clonotype was detected only a few times. The CDR3 DNA sequence: TGTGCCACCAGCAGAGATCGAAACAATGAGCAGTTCTTC. Translating it yields CATSRDRNNEQFF. V and J are TRBV15 and TRBJ2-1; D ambiguous. The CDR3 is 13 residues long. CDR1 is LNHNV, CDR2 YYDKDF, per germline (reference sequence). Trimming stripped 0 bases from V and 5 bases from J, with 5 bases between.